Given below is one T cell receptor beta chain in context. CDR3 length equals 17 residues. Trimming took 4 bases from V and 8 from J; bases not matched to a gene: 10. Germline values: CDR1 SGHRS, CDR2 YFSETQ. The data stem from a study of blood T cell repertoires in COVID-19. Original processing methods: Amplification of reference gene primers provided the estimated nucleated cell counts. Assay used: immunoSEQ multiplex PCR; TCRdb lists only in-frame clones, some missing. From that table come the V and J calls and clone size; the DNA was used to work out D and trimming. The sample includes just under 350,000 clones, under 95% of them seen just once.

The TCR was taken from a woman under 30 who had recovered from COVID-19. The chain couples TRBV5-1 to TRBJ2-1, with 15 bases matching TRBD2. Sequencing was done on a sample of peripheral blood. In DNA, the CDR3 is TGCGCCAGCAGCCTTTGGACTAGCGGGAGGGCCGCGGATGAGCAGTTCTTC. Amino acid sequence: CASSLWTSGRAADEQFF.